The 8 T cell receptor beta chains in this list originate from one sample, sequenced in a study of cytomegalovirus exposure and HLA in healthy donors. This PCR relied on a set of 60 Vbeta primers and 13 Jbeta primers. Some clones are missing from TCRdb's copy, which holds only in-frame ones; the method was immunoSEQ multiplex PCR. This table has almost 200,000 clones, more than 75% appearing once. Source material: PBMCs. These receptors originate from a male donor in good health and CMV-seropositive.

The chain has TRBV6-4 and TRBJ2-7; perhaps TRBD2 as D (5 bases). Germline V gene lookup returns CDR1 MRHNA and CDR2 SNTAGT. The CDR3 runs to 16 residues. V was clipped by 4 bases and J by 7 bases, with 23 bases between them. CDR3 in amino acids: CASSGLKGSLRWEQYF. The DNA for the CDR3 is TGTGCCAGCAGTGGGTTAAAAGGGAGTCTACGGTGGGAGCAGTACTTC.

This clone was detected only a few times. The chain joins TRBV19 to TRBJ2-2; TRBD2 matches 12 bases. Germline CDR1 LNHDA, CDR2 SQIVND (reference sequence). V gave up 4 bases and J gave up 4 bases; unmatched junction bases: 4. This CDR3 has 16 residues. CDR3 in amino acids: CASSSRLAGATGELFF. CDR3 nucleotides: TGTGCCAGTAGTAGTAGACTAGCGGGAGCCACCGGGGAGCTGTTTTTT.

The V call is TRBV5-4, the J call TRBJ1-6; D gene uncertain. Germline lookup yields CDR1 SGHNT and CDR2 YYREEE (reference sequence). The V gene lost 0 bases and the J gene lost 0 bases, with 13 bases spanning the gap. This CDR3 is 18 amino acids long. The CDR3 protein is CASSLDGISSSYNSPLHF. Written as DNA, the CDR3 is TGTGCCAGCAGCTTGGACGGTATTTCGAGCTCCTATAATTCACCCCTCCACTTT.

The gene calls are TRBV4-1 and TRBJ2-7; 7 bases align to TRBD1. The CDR3 has 14 residues. V was clipped by 1 base and J by 3 bases; unmatched bases: 3. CDR1 is MGHRA, CDR2 YSYEKL, per germline. CDR3 protein: CASSQGAGGYEQYF. The CDR3 DNA reads TGCGCCAGCAGCCAAGGAGCAGGGGGCTACGAGCAGTACTTC.

V and J are TRBV18 and TRBJ2-2, with 7 bases fitting TRBD1. The germline CDR1 and CDR2 sequences are KGHSH and LQKENI. The ends lost 6 bases at V and 1 base at J; junction bases unmatched: 8. The CDR3 length is 16 residues. The CDR3 spells CASSTSGQVNTGELFF. CDR3 sequence (DNA): TGTGCCAGCTCTACGTCTGGACAGGTGAACACCGGGGAGCTGTTTTTT.

The chain employs TRBV19 and TRBJ1-2; D ambiguous. There are 14 residues in the CDR3. With 4 bases removed from V and 5 bases from J, the gap between germline ends came to 14 bases. The germline gives CDR1 LNHDA, CDR2 SQIVND (reference sequence). DNA of the CDR3: TGTGCCAGTAGTACCCCGAGATCGGGGTATGGCTACACCTTC. It translates to CASSTPRSGYGYTF.

This chain uses TRBV5-1 with TRBJ2-7, with D maybe TRBD2 (6 bases). CDR1 and CDR2 (germline): SGHRS, YFSETQ. V was trimmed by 0 bases and J by 4 bases, leaving 11 bases between them. The CDR3 covers 14 residues. The CDR3 DNA sequence: TGCGCCAGCAGCTTGGGAGGGAGGTCTTACGAGCAGTACTTC. It encodes CASSLGGRSYEQYF.

This rearrangement joins TRBV27 to TRBJ2-3; 12 bases are a match to TRBD1. The germline V gene has CDR1 MNHEY and CDR2 SMNVEV (reference sequence). The J segment lost 6 bases and the V segment lost 4 bases, leaving 8 bases of the junction unmatched. This CDR3 is 16 amino acids long. The chain's CDR3 is CASSSVRDRGRDTQYF. Written as DNA, the CDR3 is TGTGCCAGCAGTTCTGTCCGGGACAGGGGGCGCGATACGCAGTATTTT.